The rows below give T cell receptor beta chains drawn from one sample of a study of T cell repertoires in cytomegalovirus infection. TCRdb recomputed calls from the reads with MiXCR, one row per CDR3 protein. The sample contains under 600,000 distinct CDR3 sequences, about 15% of which appear only once. Sequencing was carried out using CD8+ T cells from PBMCs. The receptors shown here come from a human donor in good health (CMV status not recorded). Some clones in this sample may be carry-over from other donors' samples. The CDR3 runs from the conserved cysteine through the conserved F or W. Each record gives: J gene, V gene, clone size, D gene, CDR3 protein, CDR3 DNA. The D gene is left open where the match is weak. The size of a clone is reported for some rows only, either as once, few or many, or as a class for expanded clones.

TRBJ2-2,TRBV14,many,.,CASRGFTGELFF,TGTGCCAGCCGAGGGTTCACCGGGGAGCTGTTTTTT
TRBJ2-7,TRBV27,many,.,CASSLTSINEQYF,TGTGCCAGCAGTTTAACTAGTATCAACGAGCAGTACTTC
TRBJ1-2,TRBV12-5,many,.,CASASARGNYGYTF,TGTGCTAGTGCTTCGGCCCGGGGTAACTATGGCTACACCTTC
TRBJ2-7,TRBV7-6,many,.,CASSLGQEDLSYEQYF,TGTGCCAGCAGCTTAGGCCAGGAGGATCTCTCCTACGAGCAGTACTTC
TRBJ2-3,TRBV27,few,.,CASSSGDTDTQYF,TGTGCCAGCAGTTCTGGGGACACAGATACGCAGTATTTT
TRBJ1-2,TRBV14,few,.,CASSQDYYGYTF,TGTGCCAGCAGCCAAGACTACTATGGCTACACCTTC
TRBJ2-7,TRBV2,few,.,CASTEEGLSYEQYF,TGTGCCAGCACCGAGGAGGGGCTCTCCTACGAGCAGTACTTC
TRBJ2-7,TRBV11-2,many,.,CASSWDLAYEQYF,TGTGCCAGCAGCTGGGACTTAGCCTACGAGCAGTACTTC
TRBJ1-4,TRBV6-5,.,TRBD1,CASSLRTGKGNEKLFF,TGTGCCAGCAGCTTAAGGACAGGGAAGGGTAATGAAAAACTGTTTTTT
TRBJ2-7,TRBV7-3,.,.,CASSYRDRPYEQYF,TGTGCCAGCAGCTACCGGGACCGGCCCTACGAGCAGTACTTC
TRBJ2-3,TRBV19,.,TRBD2,CASRRGREGGDTQYF,TGTGCCAGTAGGAGGGGCAGGGAGGGCGGGGATACGCAGTATTTT
TRBJ1-1,TRBV11-2,many,TRBD1,CASSWDRGTLNTEAFF,TGTGCCAGCAGCTGGGACAGGGGGACCTTGAACACTGAAGCTTTCTTT
TRBJ2-4,TRBV3-1,.,.,CASSQEGGGADKNIQYF,TGTGCCAGCAGCCAAGAAGGAGGGGGGGCCGACAAAAACATTCAGTACTTC
TRBJ1-1,TRBV27,many,.,CASSLRGGGTEAFF,TGTGCCAGCAGTTTGAGAGGGGGAGGCACTGAAGCTTTCTTT
TRBJ1-5,TRBV7-9,few,.,CASSYDLNQPQHF,TGTGCCAGCAGCTACGACCTCAATCAGCCCCAGCATTTT
TRBJ2-5,TRBV27,many,.,CASRGPAGGSFGTQYF,TGTGCCAGCAGGGGGCCCGCGGGCGGGTCCTTCGGGACCCAGTACTTC
TRBJ1-2,TRBV5-1,.,TRBD1,CATRDRGQGTRHGYTF,TGCGCCACCCGTGACAGGGGCCAGGGGACCAGGCATGGCTACACCTTC
TRBJ1-1,TRBV18,.,.,CASSPIGRTRKMNTEAFF,TGTGCCAGCTCACCCATCGGGAGAACACGGAAAATGAACACTGAAGCTTTCTTT
TRBJ1-5,TRBV3-1,.,.,CASSQEGIQPQHF,TGTGCCAGCAGCCAAGAAGGGATCCAGCCCCAGCATTTT
TRBJ2-7,TRBV19,.,TRBD1,CASIGTAYEQYF,TGTGCCAGTATAGGGACAGCCTACGAGCAGTACTTC
TRBJ2-7,TRBV7-6,many,TRBD2,CASSLEALADYEQYF,TGTGCCAGCAGCTTAGAGGCGCTAGCGGACTACGAGCAGTACTTC
TRBJ2-5,TRBV10-3,few,.,CAISDDLSRGEETQYF,TGTGCCATCAGTGACGATCTAAGCAGGGGGGAGGAGACCCAGTACTTC
TRBJ2-1,TRBV6-1,many,.,CASHARGNEQFF,TGTGCCAGCCACGCTCGGGGCAATGAGCAGTTCTTC
TRBJ2-2,TRBV10-3,few,.,CAISESGQPGELFF,TGTGCCATCAGTGAGTCGGGGCAGCCCGGGGAGCTGTTTTTT
TRBJ1-2,TRBV29-1,.,TRBD1,CSAMTGVNYGYTF,TGCAGCGCCATGACAGGGGTTAACTATGGCTACACCTTC
TRBJ2-2,TRBV27,many,.,CASSPRTFQELFF,TGTGCCAGCAGTCCCCGGACCTTTCAGGAGCTGTTTTTT
TRBJ2-1,TRBV11-2,few,TRBD2,CASTSPSAGRRNEQFF,TGTGCCAGCACCTCTCCATCAGCGGGACGAAGGAATGAGCAGTTCTTC
TRBJ2-1,TRBV7-7,many,TRBD2,CASSLVRTSSYNEQFF,TGTGCTAGCAGCTTAGTTAGGACTAGCTCCTACAATGAGCAGTTCTTC
TRBJ2-1,TRBV7-4,.,TRBD2,CASRGLPGLAGNEQFF,TGTGCCAGCAGAGGGCTTCCGGGACTAGCGGGGAATGAGCAGTTCTTC